This record looks at one TCR beta chain sequence and its context. The antigen remains undetermined. The sample comes from a study of shared clonotypes between healthy human individuals. Study conclusions and caveats: Larger estimated richness was generally seen in naive subsets than in memory subsets.

Sequenced by immunoSEQ multiplex PCR; TCRdb stores in-frame clones only, minus some. The sample has about 1.5 million clones; 95% to 99% are singletons. Trimming removed 5 bases at V and 6 bases at J, with 8 bases between. The germline V gene has CDR1 SGHNT and CDR2 YENEEA. The CDR3 has 11 residues. The rearrangement uses TRBV11-3 and TRBJ2-7; the D is unclear. The TCR was taken from a man under 40 in good health. Material: naive CD4+ T cells sorted from blood. The subset denotes: CD45RA+ positively selected. CDR3 nucleotide sequence: TGTGCCAGCAGCCCCGATGGCGAGCAGTACTTC. Its protein product is CASSPDGEQYF.